The clone carrying this T cell receptor (beta chain) showed up just a few times. Its antigen is currently unknown. CDR1 is SGHTA and CDR2 is FQGTGA in the germline V gene. The CDR3 consists of 16 residues. V was pared by 2 bases and J by 3 bases, with 6 bases of the junction left unmatched. UMIs were added to TCR cDNA along with a universal primer site when it was made by 5'RACE template switching. From the 5' RACE reads, TCRdb called clonotypes with MiXCR, one entry per CDR3 protein. The table has fewer than 450,000 distinct CDR3 sequences, 3% to 4.5% seen once. The data originate from a study of T cells after yellow fever vaccination. Study as a whole: The SMART-Seq v4 Ultra Low Input method served to prepare the low-cell-number fractions. Study-wide findings and caveats: Abundant contaminating clonotypes from the bulk population could appear in FACS-sorted repertoires.

This chain links TRBV7-3 with TRBJ2-1; 8 bases line up with TRBD1. The sequence came from a man in his late teens or twenties who received the YFV17D yellow fever vaccine. The sequencing used PBMCs, collected 5 days after the yellow fever booster vaccination. CDR3 region: CASSLSTGESYNEQFF. The CDR3 DNA is TGTGCCAGCAGCTTATCGACAGGGGAAAGCTACAATGAGCAGTTCTTC.